The rows below give T cell receptor beta chains drawn from one sample of a study of blood T cell repertoires in COVID-19. Here immunoSEQ multiplex PCR was the method, and the copy in TCRdb shows in-frame clones only, minus some. The data hold approximately 51,000 clones, with roughly 88% observed a single time. The sequenced material came from peripheral blood. All receptors come from a human donor in a cohort sampled during active COVID-19. The CDR3 runs from the conserved cysteine through the conserved F or W. A D gene is named only where the DNA matches it firmly. Not all rows give a size; the values are once, few, many and, for expanded clones, a class.

v_gene: TRBV3-1/TRBV3-2
d_gene: .
j_gene: TRBJ1-2
abundance: .
CDR3nt: TGTGCCAGCAGCGCAGGGTTCATTGGATATGGCTACACCTTC
CDR3aa: CASSAGFIGYGYTF

v_gene: TRBV2
d_gene: .
j_gene: TRBJ1-5
abundance: .
CDR3nt: TGTGCCAGCAAAGATAGGGGAGGAGGGAGCAATCAGCCCCAGCATTTT
CDR3aa: CASKDRGGGSNQPQHF

v_gene: TRBV7-2
d_gene: .
j_gene: TRBJ2-1
abundance: .
CDR3nt: TGTGCCAGCAGGCGGGCATATGAGCAGTTCTTC
CDR3aa: CASRRAYEQFF

v_gene: TRBV27
d_gene: .
j_gene: TRBJ1-1
abundance: .
CDR3nt: TGTGCCAGCAGTTTATTGCCGGGAATGAACACTGAAGCTTTCTTT
CDR3aa: CASSLLPGMNTEAFF

v_gene: TRBV10-3
d_gene: .
j_gene: TRBJ2-3
abundance: .
CDR3nt: TGTGCCATCAGTGAGTCAGGAGGGACCTATCCAAGCACAGATACGCAGTATTTT
CDR3aa: CAISESGGTYPSTDTQYF

v_gene: TRBV6-2/TRBV6-3
d_gene: .
j_gene: TRBJ1-1
abundance: .
CDR3nt: TGTGCCAGCAGTTATTCAACACGCAGAAACACTGAAGCTTTCTTT
CDR3aa: CASSYSTRRNTEAFF

v_gene: TRBV28
d_gene: .
j_gene: TRBJ1-2
abundance: .
CDR3nt: TGTGCCAGCAACCCAGGGGATAACTATGGCTACACCTTC
CDR3aa: CASNPGDNYGYTF

v_gene: TRBV5-1
d_gene: TRBD1
j_gene: TRBJ2-1
abundance: once
CDR3nt: TGCGCCAGCAGCATGGGACAGGGGGCGTCCAATGAGCAGTTCTTC
CDR3aa: CASSMGQGASNEQFF

v_gene: TRBV29-1
d_gene: .
j_gene: TRBJ1-1
abundance: .
CDR3nt: TGCAGCACCGACAGGTCGACTGAAGCTTTCTTT
CDR3aa: CSTDRSTEAFF

v_gene: TRBV6-1
d_gene: TRBD1
j_gene: TRBJ1-3
abundance: .
CDR3nt: TGTGCCAGCAGTGCCGAGGGGGCCTCACGGACTGGAAACACCATATATTTT
CDR3aa: CASSAEGASRTGNTIYF

v_gene: TRBV9
d_gene: .
j_gene: TRBJ1-3
abundance: .
CDR3nt: TGTGCCAGCAGCCCTACCGGGGTTTTCGAAAACACCATATATTTT
CDR3aa: CASSPTGVFENTIYF

v_gene: TRBV20-1
d_gene: TRBD2
j_gene: TRBJ2-3
abundance: once
CDR3nt: TGCAGTGCTAGTTCCAACGGGAGGGGACTTTCAGATACGCAGTATTTT
CDR3aa: CSASSNGRGLSDTQYF

v_gene: TRBV12-3/TRBV12-4
d_gene: .
j_gene: TRBJ1-5
abundance: .
CDR3nt: TGTGCCAGCAGCGGGGAATATCAGCCCCAGCATTTT
CDR3aa: CASSGEYQPQHF

v_gene: TRBV4-3
d_gene: TRBD1
j_gene: TRBJ2-1
abundance: .
CDR3nt: TGCGCCAGCAGCCTGGGACAGGAATCCGGTCGTCATCGGTTCTTC
CDR3aa: CASSLGQESGRHRFF

v_gene: TRBV10-2
d_gene: .
j_gene: TRBJ1-5
abundance: .
CDR3nt: TGCGCCAGCAGTGACGCACAGGGTTTCGATCAGCCCCAGCATTTT
CDR3aa: CASSDAQGFDQPQHF

v_gene: TRBV3-1/TRBV3-2
d_gene: TRBD1
j_gene: TRBJ1-4
abundance: .
CDR3nt: TGTGCCAGCAGCCAAGAGTCCGGGACAGGGATTGAAAAACTGTTTTTT
CDR3aa: CASSQESGTGIEKLFF

v_gene: TRBV6-6
d_gene: TRBD2
j_gene: TRBJ2-7
abundance: once
CDR3nt: TGTGCCAGCACCGCAGGGACTAGGCAGTACTTC
CDR3aa: CASTAGTRQYF

v_gene: TRBV5-1
d_gene: TRBD1
j_gene: TRBJ1-4
abundance: .
CDR3nt: TGCGCCAGCAGCGGGCAGGGGGCAGCGGGTGAAAAACTGTTTTTT
CDR3aa: CASSGQGAAGEKLFF

v_gene: TRBV11-2
d_gene: .
j_gene: TRBJ1-1
abundance: .
CDR3nt: TGTGCCAGCAGCTCTGCCGGAGGAAGGGCTTTCTTT
CDR3aa: CASSSAGGRAFF

v_gene: TRBV7-3
d_gene: .
j_gene: TRBJ2-2
abundance: few
CDR3nt: TGTGCCAGCAGCTTATCAGGCACCGGGGAGCTGTTTTTT
CDR3aa: CASSLSGTGELFF

v_gene: TRBV5-8
d_gene: TRBD2
j_gene: TRBJ2-3
abundance: .
CDR3nt: TGTGCCAGCAGCTTCGAGGGACTAGCGGGAGCAGATACGCAGTATTTT
CDR3aa: CASSFEGLAGADTQYF

v_gene: TRBV9
d_gene: .
j_gene: TRBJ1-6
abundance: .
CDR3nt: TGTGCCAGCAGCGCAACAGGAGAGGATTCACCCCTCCACTTT
CDR3aa: CASSATGEDSPLHF

v_gene: TRBV28
d_gene: TRBD1
j_gene: TRBJ1-2
abundance: .
CDR3nt: TGTGCCAGCGGGACAGGTCCGAAATATGGCTACACCTTC
CDR3aa: CASGTGPKYGYTF

v_gene: TRBV3-1/TRBV3-2
d_gene: TRBD2
j_gene: TRBJ2-3
abundance: .
CDR3nt: TGTGCCAGCAGCCACCGACTAGCGGGGGGGAGCACAGATACGCAGTATTTT
CDR3aa: CASSHRLAGGSTDTQYF

v_gene: TRBV19
d_gene: .
j_gene: TRBJ1-1
abundance: .
CDR3nt: TGTGCCAGTAGTATAGGTATACAGCTTTACACTGAAGCTTTCTTT
CDR3aa: CASSIGIQLYTEAFF

v_gene: TRBV27
d_gene: TRBD1
j_gene: TRBJ1-1
abundance: .
CDR3nt: TGTGCCAGCAGTTCTAGGACAGGAAACTTGAACACTGAAGCTTTCTTT
CDR3aa: CASSSRTGNLNTEAFF

v_gene: TRBV6-2/TRBV6-3
d_gene: .
j_gene: TRBJ2-6
abundance: .
CDR3nt: TGTGCCAGCAGTCAGGGTTCCGGGGCCAACGTCCTGACTTTC
CDR3aa: CASSQGSGANVLTF

v_gene: TRBV27
d_gene: .
j_gene: TRBJ1-1
abundance: .
CDR3nt: TGTGCCAGCGGGCCGGGCGGTCGGGGAATGGACACTGAAGCTTTCTTT
CDR3aa: CASGPGGRGMDTEAFF

v_gene: TRBV7-2
d_gene: .
j_gene: TRBJ1-4
abundance: .
CDR3nt: TGTGCCAGCAGCTTAGGGGCAGGGTCGCTTGAAAAACTGTTTTTT
CDR3aa: CASSLGAGSLEKLFF

v_gene: TRBV18
d_gene: .
j_gene: TRBJ2-1
abundance: .
CDR3nt: TGTGCCAGCTCACCAGCGGTTTCGGGCAATGAGCAGTTCTTC
CDR3aa: CASSPAVSGNEQFF